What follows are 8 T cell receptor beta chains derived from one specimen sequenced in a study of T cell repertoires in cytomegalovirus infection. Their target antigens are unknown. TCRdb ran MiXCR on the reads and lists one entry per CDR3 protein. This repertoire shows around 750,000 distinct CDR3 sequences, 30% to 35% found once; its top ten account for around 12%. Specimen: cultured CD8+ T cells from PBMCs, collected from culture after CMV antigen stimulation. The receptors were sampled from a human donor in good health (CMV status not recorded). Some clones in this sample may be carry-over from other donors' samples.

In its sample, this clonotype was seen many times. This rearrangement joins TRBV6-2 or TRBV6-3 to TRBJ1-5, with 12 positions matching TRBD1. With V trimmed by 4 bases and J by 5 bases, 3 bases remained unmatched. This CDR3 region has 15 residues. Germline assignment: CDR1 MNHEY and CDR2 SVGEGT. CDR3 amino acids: CASSSGTGGYQPQHF. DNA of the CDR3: TGTGCCAGCAGTTCCGGGACAGGGGGCTATCAGCCCCAGCATTTT.

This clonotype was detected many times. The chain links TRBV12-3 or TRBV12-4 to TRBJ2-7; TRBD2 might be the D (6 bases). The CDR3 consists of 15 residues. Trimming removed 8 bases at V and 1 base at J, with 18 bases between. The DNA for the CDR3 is TGTGCCAGCTTCATCCCGGGGGAGCCTTCCTACGAGCAGTACGTC. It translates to CASFIPGEPSYEQYV.

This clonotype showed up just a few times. This CDR3 is CASSSEGWDHTEAFF. In DNA, the CDR3 is TGTGCCAGCAGCTCCGAGGGTTGGGACCACACTGAAGCTTTCTTT. This chain links TRBV7-9 with TRBJ1-1; D possibly corresponds to TRBD1 (5 bases). Trimming left V 4 bases short and J 3 bases short, with 15 bases between. In germline, CDR1 is SEHNR, CDR2 FQNEAQ (reference sequence). The CDR3 length is 15 residues. Based on the CDR3 plus reference TRBV7-9 and TRBJ1-1, the full variable domain is DTGVSQNPRHKITKRGQNVTFRCDPISEHNRLYWYRQTLGQGPEFLTYFQNEAQLEKSRLLSDRFSAERPKGSFSTLEIQRTEQGDSAMYLCASSSEGWDHTEAFFGQGTRLTVV.

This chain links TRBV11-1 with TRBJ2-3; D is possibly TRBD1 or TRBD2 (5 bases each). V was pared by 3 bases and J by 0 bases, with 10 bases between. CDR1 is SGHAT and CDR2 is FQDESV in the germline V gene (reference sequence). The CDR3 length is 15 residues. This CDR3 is CASSLGVASTDTQYF. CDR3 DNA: TGTGCCAGCAGCTTGGGGGTCGCTAGCACAGATACGCAGTATTTT.

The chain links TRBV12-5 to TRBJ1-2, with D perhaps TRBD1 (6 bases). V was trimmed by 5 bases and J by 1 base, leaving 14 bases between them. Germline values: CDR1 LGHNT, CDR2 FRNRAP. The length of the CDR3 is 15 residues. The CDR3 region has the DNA TGTGCTAGTGGTCCCGGGACAAACTATAACTATGGCTACACCTTC. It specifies CASGPGTNYNYGYTF.

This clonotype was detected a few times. The CDR3 reads CASSSYPPGIQTKNIQYF. The CDR3 nucleotides read TGTGCCAGCAGCTCATATCCCCCAGGGATTCAAACCAAAAACATTCAGTACTTC. V and J are TRBV7-6 and TRBJ2-4; D perhaps matches TRBD1 (5 bases). Germline values: CDR1 SGHVS, CDR2 FNYEAQ. This CDR3 contains 18 residues. Trimming removed 4 bases at V and 2 bases at J, with 21 bases between. Combining the CDR3 with reference TRBV7-6 and TRBJ2-4 gives the whole variable domain GAGVSQSPRYKVTKRGQDVALRCDPISGHVSLYWYRQALGQGPEFLTYFNYEAQQDKSGLPNDRFSAERPEGSISTLTIQRTEQRDSAMYRCASSSYPPGIQTKNIQYFGAGTRLSVL.

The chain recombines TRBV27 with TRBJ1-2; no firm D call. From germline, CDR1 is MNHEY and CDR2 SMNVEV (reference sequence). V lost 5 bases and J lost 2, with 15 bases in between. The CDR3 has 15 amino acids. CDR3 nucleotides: TGTGCCAGCAGTCCTCGGTCGGGGATGAACTATGGCTACACCTTC. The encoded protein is CASSPRSGMNYGYTF.

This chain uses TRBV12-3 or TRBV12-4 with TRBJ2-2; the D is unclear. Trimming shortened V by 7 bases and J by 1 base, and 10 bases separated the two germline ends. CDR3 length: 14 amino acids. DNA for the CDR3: TGTGCCAGCATCGGCAAGAGGAACACCGGGGAGCTGTTTTTT. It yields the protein CASIGKRNTGELFF.